Detailed here is one T cell receptor (beta chain). Different DNA sequences within this sample yield the same CDR3. The source of the sample is a study of blood T cell repertoires in COVID-19. Study context: The origin of the acute and convalescent COVID-19 samples was the United States, Italy and Spain.

Looked up from germline, CDR1 is MRHNA and CDR2 is SNTAGT. The CDR3 is 15 amino acids. J lost 2 bases, V lost 2 bases, and 0 bases had no gene match. Authors' data handling: Researchers report that nucleated cell counts were estimated from reference gene primer amplification. The table came from immunoSEQ multiplex PCR; TCRdb's copy has only in-frame clones and leaves some out. V, J and clone size are taken as reported in that table, and D and trimming were inferred from the DNA itself. The sample holds under 250,000 clones, about 90% seen once. This TCR came from a man in his late teens or twenties with active or convalescent COVID-19. The sequenced sample consisted of peripheral blood. The rearrangement uses TRBV6-4 and TRBJ2-1; 10 nucleotides match TRBD2. This CDR3 is CASSDSGGAYNEQFF. CDR3 DNA sequence: TGTGCCAGCAGTGACAGCGGGGGGGCCTACAATGAGCAGTTCTTC.